Sequencing of this T cell receptor beta chain was carried out in a study of T-cell reconstitution after alpha-beta-depleted transplantation in children. The CDR3 length is 16 residues. The V segment lost 5 bases and the J segment 3 bases; nucleotides outside the gene matches: 6. Germline assignment: CDR1 SGHTA and CDR2 FQGTGA. The table lists this clonotype with many counts. Preparation of the TCRbeta library involved a method that used unique molecular identifiers. TCRdb processed the PCR reads anew with MiXCR; each CDR3 protein has one entry. The sample holds approximately 100,000 distinct CDR3 sequences, 10% to 15% seen once.

This sequence joins TRBV7-3 and TRBJ2-2, with 10 positions matching TRBD1. The clonotype originates from a human donor who donated a stem cell graft to a child with inherited bone marrow failure. Sample: PBMCs from the stem cell graft donor, taken from the stem cell graft. DNA for the CDR3: TGTGCCAGCAGCACGACAGGGGGCGGTTACACCGGGGAGCTGTTTTTT. Encoded protein: CASSTTGGGYTGELFF. The full variable domain, rest sourced from reference TRBV7-3 and TRBJ2-2, is GAGVSQTPSNKVTEKGKYVELRCDPISGHTALYWYRQSLGQGPEFLIYFQGTGAADDSGLPNDRFFAVRPEGSVSTLKIQRTERGDSAVYLCASSTTGGGYTGELFFGEGSRLTVL.